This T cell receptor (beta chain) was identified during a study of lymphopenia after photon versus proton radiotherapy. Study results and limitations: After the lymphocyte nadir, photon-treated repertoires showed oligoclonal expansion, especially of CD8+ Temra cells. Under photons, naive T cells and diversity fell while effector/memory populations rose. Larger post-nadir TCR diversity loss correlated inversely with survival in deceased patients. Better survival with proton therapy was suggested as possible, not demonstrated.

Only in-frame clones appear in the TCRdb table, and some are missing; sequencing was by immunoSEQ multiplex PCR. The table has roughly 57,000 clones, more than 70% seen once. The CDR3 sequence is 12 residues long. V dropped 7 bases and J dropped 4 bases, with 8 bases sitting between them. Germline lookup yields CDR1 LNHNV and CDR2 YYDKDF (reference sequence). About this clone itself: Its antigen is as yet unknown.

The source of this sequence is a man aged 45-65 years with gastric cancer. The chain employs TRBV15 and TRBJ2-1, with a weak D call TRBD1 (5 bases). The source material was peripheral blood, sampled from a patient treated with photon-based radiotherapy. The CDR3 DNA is TGTGCCACCACTTCAGGGTACAATGAGCAGTTCTTC. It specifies CATTSGYNEQFF.